This T cell receptor (beta chain) was obtained from a study of blood T cell repertoires in COVID-19 (dated by TCRdb to 2019 to 2021). At the level of the whole study: Samples covering the acute and convalescent phases of COVID-19 were provided by collaborators in the United States, Italy and Spain. The prospective study material was composed of cDNA or gDNA derived from T cells, B-cell-depleted T cells, or PBMCs. Subjects who had been exposed to COVID-19, were actively infected with it, or had recovered from it provided the deeply sampled blood TCRbeta repertoires that made up the dataset. The repertoires were made available in a free public database intended to serve as a resource for research on the immune response to SARS-CoV-2. Samples came from the ongoing ImmuneRACE study (first 160 participants) plus 1,254 subjects from 6 global collaborators. A de-identified subject ID, COVID-19 status, age in years and sex were almost always included in the sample metadata. Where available, HLA class I and class II types were taken from metadata supplied by the sample provider and were not determined by assay-based typing. What the work shows at the level of the full study, not this receptor alone: The amount of clinical and demographic metadata varied by source and participant and was provided uncurated.

Worth noting for this clone: It lacks a known antigen. Base qualities are not provided; no much larger clone lies one nucleotide away.

The collaborating institutions used their own protocols to collect whole blood in K2EDTA tubes. For TCRbeta analysis, collaborators shipped samples as frozen whole blood, isolated PBMCs, or DNA extracted from either of those sample types. Including the terminal cysteine and phenylalanine, the CDR3 comprises 14 residues. Only CDR3 DNA remains: 42 bases, in frame from the first base. For CDR1 and CDR2, the germline V gene (reference sequence) lists WNHNN and SYGVQD. At the junction V is shortened by 9 bases and J by 0 bases, with 12 bases in between. The immunoSEQ Assay, a bias-controlled multiplex PCR, was used to amplify TCRbeta CDR3 regions from genomic DNA. The original pipeline was this. The number of nucleated cells in each sample was estimated by amplification of reference gene primers within the assay. To quantify the absolute abundance of each unique TCRbeta CDR3 rearrangement, sequence reads were collapsed and filtered. Productive Simpson clonality was computed per sample as the square root of Simpson's diversity index over productive rearrangements. TCRdb provides this immuneACCESS table in a form limited to in-frame rearrangements. Some clones are lacking; in checked studies, under half of them reflect an unresolved V gene, and why the rest are absent is not known. V and J calls and clone size are as listed in that table; D and trimming were resolved from the DNA. The table for this sample lists approximately 200,000 clones; just over 85% of them were counted only once. 4.4% of the sample lies in the top ten.

The receptor was isolated from a middle-aged man with acute or convalescent COVID-19. Recombination joined TRBV10-1 with TRBJ1-3; TRBD1 could be the D gene, as 5 bases match. The material sequenced was peripheral blood. The sequenced DNA is TGCGCCAGTCGAGGACACCTCTCTGGAAACACCATATATTTT. Translated, it reads CASRGHLSGNTIYF.